These T cell receptor beta chains were read from a single sample in a study of cytomegalovirus exposure and HLA in healthy donors. The method was immunoSEQ multiplex PCR; TCRdb's version includes in-frame clones alone and lacks a portion of them. The sample comprises 150,000 to 200,000 clones, 85% of which are singletons, and 1% rests with the top ten. The specimen was PBMCs. These receptors originate from a boy younger than 10 in good health and CMV-seronegative. Each CDR3 is given with its conserved first and last residue. Only part of the rows carry a size: once, few, many, or a class if the clone is expanded.

>TRBJ1-1|NA|TRBV9
CASSVQNTEAFF
>TRBJ2-5|NA|TRBV19
CATSTSGIPVETQYF
>TRBJ1-5|NA|TRBV2
CASSVDILRIGQPQHF
>TRBJ2-1|NA|TRBV2
CASGRLAGGPGQFF
>TRBJ2-2|NA|TRBV25-1
CASSAQGAGTGELFF
>TRBJ2-7|NA|TRBV28
CASSLNGGPLEQYF
>TRBJ1-2|NA|TRBV6-5
CASSQLQGTCGYTF
>TRBJ2-3|few|TRBV2
CASSPLDGIFTDTQYF
>TRBJ2-1|NA|TRBV7-6
CASSLLAGPTENEQFF
>TRBJ1-5|once|TRBV7-9
CASSSPGGNQPQHF
>TRBJ1-4|NA|TRBV9
CASSEGTGRNEKLFF
>TRBJ2-7|NA|TRBV7-8
CASSLDRDFEQYF
>TRBJ2-3|few|TRBV29-1
CSVLLAGETDTQYF
>TRBJ1-1|few|TRBV13
CASSFVGGGLNTEAFF
>NA|NA|TRBV5-6
CASSHTVAMGPYEQYF
>TRBJ2-1|NA|TRBV19
CASQPRVATSGSGRNEQFF
>TRBJ2-5|NA|TRBV6-5
CASSIGGTQETQYF
>TRBJ2-2|NA|TRBV28
CASNLAGPPNTGELFF
>TRBJ2-3|NA|TRBV5-1
CASSLEASGGADTQYF
>TRBJ2-3|NA|TRBV10-2
CASSTHYNRDSKLDF
>TRBJ2-5|few|TRBV13
CASSLGSYGSQETQYF
>TRBJ2-3|few|TRBV18
CASSQNRDRVADTQYF
>TRBJ1-2|NA|TRBV6-1
CASSQGRGYGYTF
>TRBJ2-7|NA|TRBV19
CASRQPGQGMYEQYF
>TRBJ2-3|NA|TRBV28
CASSSWPGGDTQYF
>TRBJ1-4|NA|TRBV11-2
CASSLVLLTGRHEKLFF
>TRBJ2-7|NA|TRBV5-1
CASSDDPGGSYEQYF
>TRBJ2-2|NA|TRBV5-6
CASSLGGGPNTGELFF
>TRBJ2-7|NA|TRBV18
CASSLRNQYEQYF
>TRBJ2-1|NA|TRBV19
CASSIFAGTILGEQFF
>TRBJ1-5|NA|TRBV5-6
CASSFQGGQPQHF
>TRBJ1-5|few|TRBV7-8
CASSLGQGARQPQHF
>TRBJ2-1|NA|TRBV11-3
CASSTAPNEQFF
>TRBJ1-2|few|TRBV5-1
CASSLDGNYGYTF
>TRBJ2-5|NA|TRBV10-3
CAISEGTSGEETQYF
>TRBJ1-1|NA|TRBV5-1
CASSLEGDRRRGTEAFF
>TRBJ1-1|once|TRBV28
CASREPGRGGTEAFF
>TRBJ2-7|NA|TRBV19
CASSPGTGRWGYEQYF
>TRBJ1-1|few|TRBV5-4
CASSLNRDSNTEAFF
>TRBJ2-1|NA|TRBV2
CASTSGSPVNEQFF
>TRBJ1-2|NA|TRBV28
CASSFLPGRDGYTF
>TRBJ1-2|NA|TRBV5-1
CASSHERSGYTF
>TRBJ1-2|NA|TRBV5-4
CASSSQGSDGGYTF
>TRBJ1-3|NA|TRBV14
CASSPRQGIIGNTIYF
>TRBJ1-1|NA|TRBV19
CASSRHRDKNTEAFF
>TRBJ2-5|NA|TRBV11-3
CASSRRGGQETQYF
>TRBJ1-2|NA|TRBV5-1
CASSLDPNGQDYQRSYTF
>TRBJ1-1|NA|TRBV13
CASSAPAGALATEAFF
>TRBJ2-7|NA|TRBV6-5
CASSYAYRGEQYF
>TRBJ2-1|few|TRBV27
CASSFLGGSYNEQFF
>TRBJ2-1|NA|TRBV11-2
CASSLDQSSYNEQFF
>TRBJ2-7|NA|TRBV10-2
CASRPSGRAREQYF
>TRBJ2-7|NA|TRBV4-1
CASSPLGQGTYEQYF
>TRBJ1-2|NA|TRBV7-2
CASSFRVSYYGYTF
>TRBJ1-1|NA|TRBV19
CASSKDSQNTEAFF
>TRBJ1-1|NA|TRBV10-2
CASSESLVDTEAFF
>TRBJ1-1|NA|TRBV7-9
CSSSGRNTEAFF
>TRBJ1-1|NA|TRBV25-1
CASSWRGTEAFF
>TRBJ2-7|NA|TRBV6-6
CASSYSPSGSYEQYF
>TRBJ2-1|NA|TRBV10-2
CASSEGAPNRGEQFF